These T cell receptor beta chains were read from a single sample in a study of blood T cells in healthy people across ages. TCRdb reprocessed the 5' RACE reads with MiXCR, giving one entry per CDR3 protein. The sample has hundreds of thousands of distinct CDR3 sequences, over 45% seen once. Sequenced material: blood. These receptors all stem from a woman aged 55 to 70 in good health. The CDR3 runs from the conserved cysteine through the conserved F or W. The order of the fields is J gene, D gene, V gene, clone size, CDR3 protein, CDR3 DNA. A D gene is named only where the DNA matches it firmly. Clone size is shown for a subset of rows, as once, few, many or a class of expanded clone.

>TRBJ1-2|-|TRBV3-1|-
CASSNPGVPNYGYTF
TGTGCCAGCAGCAACCCAGGGGTACCTAACTATGGCTACACCTTC
>TRBJ2-5|-|TRBV20-1|once
CSASHVYQETQYF
TGCAGTGCTTCCCACGTATACCAAGAGACCCAGTACTTC
>TRBJ2-7|TRBD2|TRBV5-6|few
CASSFGTSPPYEQYF
TGTGCCAGCAGCTTCGGGACTAGTCCCCCCTACGAGCAGTACTTC
>TRBJ1-6|-|TRBV6-5|-
CASSPRTEYSPLHF
TGTGCCAGCAGTCCCCGGACAGAGTATTCACCCCTCCACTTT
>TRBJ1-1|TRBD1|TRBV12-3/TRBV12-4|few
CASSSPPGGMNTEAFF
TGTGCCAGCAGTTCCCCTCCAGGGGGGATGAACACTGAAGCTTTCTTT
>TRBJ2-1|TRBD2|TRBV28|few
CASSWAGTSSGRPSDEQFF
TGTGCTAGCAGTTGGGCTGGGACTTCGAGCGGGAGACCCTCGGATGAGCAGTTCTTC
>TRBJ1-2|-|TRBV2|-
CASRLTGFGYTF
TGTGCCAGCAGACTAACAGGGTTCGGCTACACCTTC
>TRBJ2-2|TRBD2|TRBV6-2/TRBV6-3|few
CASKELREGRDTGELFF
TGTGCCAGCAAGGAATTGCGGGAGGGCCGGGACACCGGGGAGCTGTTTTTT
>TRBJ1-2|TRBD1|TRBV27|-
CASSLTGTGMGGYTF
TGTGCCAGCAGTTTAACCGGGACAGGGATGGGTGGCTACACCTTC
>TRBJ2-4|-|TRBV28|-
CASSLSLPGHGQNIQYF
TGTGCCAGCAGTTTATCCCTTCCCGGACACGGTCAAAACATTCAGTACTTC
>TRBJ2-2|-|TRBV11-2|-
CASQLAGIGELFF
TGTGCCAGCCAACTGGCAGGGATCGGGGAGCTGTTTTTT
>TRBJ2-3|-|TRBV29-1|few
CSVDDTSTDTQYF
TGCAGCGTTGACGACACTAGCACAGATACGCAGTATTTT
>TRBJ2-5|-|TRBV12-3/TRBV12-4|-
CASRGLVGSQETQYF
TGTGCCAGCAGAGGACTGGTGGGAAGCCAAGAGACCCAGTACTTC
>TRBJ2-1|-|TRBV6-2/TRBV6-3|few
CASSYSSSAYNEQFF
TGTGCCAGCAGTTATTCGTCTAGCGCCTACAATGAGCAGTTCTTC
>TRBJ2-5|-|TRBV7-2|-
CASSRGGPVPHEQYF
TGTGCCAGCAGCAGAGGTGGACCAGTCCCCCATGAGCAGTACTTC
>TRBJ2-5|TRBD2|TRBV18|once
CASSPALAGVQETQYF
TGTGCCAGCTCACCTGCGCTAGCGGGAGTACAAGAGACCCAGTACTTC
>TRBJ2-1|-|TRBV4-3|few
CASSQELSGQGHYNEQFF
TGCGCCAGCAGCCAAGAATTGAGCGGGCAGGGACACTACAATGAGCAGTTCTTC
>TRBJ2-5|TRBD2|TRBV29-1|-
CSVAGLAGGPGETQYF
TGCAGCGTTGCTGGACTAGCGGGAGGGCCGGGTGAGACCCAGTACTTC
>TRBJ2-7|-|TRBV7-9|-
CASTYTEDYVYEQYF
TGTGCCAGCACTTACACAGAGGATTACGTCTACGAGCAGTACTTC
>TRBJ2-3|TRBD2|TRBV11-1|many
CASSLAGLSDTQYF
TGTGCCAGCAGTTTAGCGGGACTATCTGATACGCAGTATTTT
>TRBJ2-5|-|TRBV20-1|few
CSATKGGETQYF
TGCAGTGCCACTAAGGGCGGAGAGACCCAGTACTTC
>TRBJ2-7|-|TRBV28|-
CASSLLLSSLTYEQYF
TGTGCCAGCAGTTTACTACTCTCGTCCCTAACCTACGAGCAGTACTTC
>TRBJ1-5|-|TRBV9|-
CASSVAGHLNQPQHF
TGTGCCAGCAGCGTAGCCGGACATCTCAATCAGCCCCAGCATTTT
>TRBJ2-7|TRBD1|TRBV29-1|few
CSTTGQGPYEQYF
TGCAGCACGACAGGGCAAGGCCCCTACGAGCAGTACTTC
>TRBJ1-1|-|TRBV20-1|-
CSARIGDTEAFF
TGCAGTGCTAGGATAGGGGACACTGAAGCTTTCTTT
>TRBJ2-7|-|TRBV7-9|-
CASSYPARQVQYEQYF
TGTGCCAGCAGCTATCCCGCGCGACAGGTGCAGTACGAGCAGTACTTC
>TRBJ2-5|-|TRBV5-5|few
CASSRDSLETQYF
TGTGCCAGCAGCCGGGACTCGTTAGAGACCCAGTACTTC